The following is a T cell receptor (beta chain) sequence with its context. In the original workflow: Amplified reference gene primers provided the basis for estimating nucleated cell counts. Using immunoSEQ multiplex PCR, the repertoire was profiled, and TCRdb retains in-frame clones only, with some absent. The DNA gave D and trimming, while V, J and clone size come from that table. Among approximately 63,000 clones listed, around 76% were seen once. This sample is drawn from a study of blood T cell repertoires in COVID-19. Across the whole study: Spain, Italy and the United States supplied samples that represented acute and convalescent COVID-19. PBMCs, B-cell-depleted T cells, or T cells provided the cDNA or gDNA that made up the material.

The receptor was derived from an elderly woman with acute or convalescent COVID-19. Sequences were obtained from peripheral blood.

The CDR3 bases are TGTGCCAGCAGCTTTTCTAGCGCGGGTCATGGTGAGCAGTTCTTC. It encodes CASSFSSAGHGEQFF. The chain recombines TRBV7-9 with TRBJ2-1, with D maybe TRBD2 (6 bases). The CDR3 covers 15 residues. The V and J ends lost 3 bases and 9 bases respectively, with 18 bases between them. Germline-derived CDR1 and CDR2 are SEHNR and FQNEAQ (reference sequence).